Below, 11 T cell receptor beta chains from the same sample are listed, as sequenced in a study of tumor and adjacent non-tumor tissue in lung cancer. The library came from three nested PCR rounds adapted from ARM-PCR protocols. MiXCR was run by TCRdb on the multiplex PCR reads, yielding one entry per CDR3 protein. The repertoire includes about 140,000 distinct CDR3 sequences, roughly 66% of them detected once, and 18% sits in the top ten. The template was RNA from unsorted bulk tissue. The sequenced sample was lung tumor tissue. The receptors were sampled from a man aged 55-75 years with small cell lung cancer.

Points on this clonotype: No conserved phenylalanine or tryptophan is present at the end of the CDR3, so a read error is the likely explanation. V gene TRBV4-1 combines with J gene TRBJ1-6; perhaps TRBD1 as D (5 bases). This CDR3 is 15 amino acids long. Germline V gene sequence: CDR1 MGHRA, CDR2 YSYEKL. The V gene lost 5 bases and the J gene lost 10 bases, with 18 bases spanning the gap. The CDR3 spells CASSFDVGEDSPLHY. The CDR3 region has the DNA TGCGCCAGCAGCTTCGATGTAGGGGAAGACTCACCCCTCCACTAT.

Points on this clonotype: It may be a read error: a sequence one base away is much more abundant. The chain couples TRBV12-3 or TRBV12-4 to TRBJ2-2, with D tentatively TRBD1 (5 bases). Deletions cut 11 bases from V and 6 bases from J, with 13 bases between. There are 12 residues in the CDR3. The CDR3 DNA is TGTGCCGGCGGTATAGGGGCCGGGGAGCTGTTTTTT. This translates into CAGGIGAGELFF.

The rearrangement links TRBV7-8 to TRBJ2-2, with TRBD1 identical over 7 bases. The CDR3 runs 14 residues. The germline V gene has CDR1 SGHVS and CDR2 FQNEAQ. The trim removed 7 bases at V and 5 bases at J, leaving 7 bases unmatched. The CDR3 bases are TGTGCCAGCAACCCAGGGACAGCTACCGGGGAGCTGTTTTTT. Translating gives CASNPGTATGELFF.

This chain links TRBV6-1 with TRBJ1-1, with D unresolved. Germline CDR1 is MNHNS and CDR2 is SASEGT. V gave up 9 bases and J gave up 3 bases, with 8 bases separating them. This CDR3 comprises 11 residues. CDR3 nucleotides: TGTGCCAGTACCCGGTACACTGAAGCTTTCTTT. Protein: CASTRYTEAFF.

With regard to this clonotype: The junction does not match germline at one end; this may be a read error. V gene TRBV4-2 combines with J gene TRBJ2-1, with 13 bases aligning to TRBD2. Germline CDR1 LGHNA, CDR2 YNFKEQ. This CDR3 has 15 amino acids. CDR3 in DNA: TGTGCCAGCAGCCAGGGACTAGCGGGAAGGAATGAGCAGCTCTTC. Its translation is CASSQGLAGRNEQLF.

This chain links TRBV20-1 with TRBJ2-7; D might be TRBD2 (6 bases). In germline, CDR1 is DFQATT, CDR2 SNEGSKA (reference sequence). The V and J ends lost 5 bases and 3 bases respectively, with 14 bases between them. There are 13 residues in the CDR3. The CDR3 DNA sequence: TGCAGTGCTTTATCGCGGGAATTCTACGAGCAGTACGTC. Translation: CSALSREFYEQYV.

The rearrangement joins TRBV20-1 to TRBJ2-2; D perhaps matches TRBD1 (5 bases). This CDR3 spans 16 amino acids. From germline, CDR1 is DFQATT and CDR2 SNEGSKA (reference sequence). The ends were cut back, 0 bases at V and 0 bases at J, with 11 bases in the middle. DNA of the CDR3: TGCAGTGCTAGAGAATACAGGACAACGAACACCGGGGAGCTGTTTTTT. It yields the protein CSAREYRTTNTGELFF.

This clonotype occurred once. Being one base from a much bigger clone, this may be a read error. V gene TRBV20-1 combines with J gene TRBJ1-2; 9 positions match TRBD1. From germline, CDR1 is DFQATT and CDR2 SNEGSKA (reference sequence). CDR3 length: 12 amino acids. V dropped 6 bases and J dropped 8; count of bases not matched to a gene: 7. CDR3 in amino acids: CSAEQGAGGYTF. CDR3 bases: TGCAGTGCAGAACAGGGGGCTGGGGGCTACACCTTC.

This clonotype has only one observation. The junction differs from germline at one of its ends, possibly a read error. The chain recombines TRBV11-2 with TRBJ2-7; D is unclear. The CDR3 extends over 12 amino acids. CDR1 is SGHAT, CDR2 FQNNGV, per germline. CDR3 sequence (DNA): TGTGCCAGCAGCTTAAGTTCCTACAAGCAGTACTTC. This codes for CASSLSSYKQYF. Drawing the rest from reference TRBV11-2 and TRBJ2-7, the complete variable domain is EAGVAQSPRYKIIEKRQSVAFWCNPISGHATLYWYQQILGQGPKLLIQFQNNGVVDDSQLPKDRFSAERLKGVDSTLKIQPAKLEDSAVYLCASSLSSYKQYFGPGTRLTVT.

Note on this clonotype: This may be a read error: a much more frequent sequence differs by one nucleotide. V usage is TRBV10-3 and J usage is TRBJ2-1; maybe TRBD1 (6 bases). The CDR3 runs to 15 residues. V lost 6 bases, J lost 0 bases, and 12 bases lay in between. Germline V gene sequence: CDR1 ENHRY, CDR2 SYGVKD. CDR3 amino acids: CAIRARDNSYNEQFF. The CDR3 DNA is TGTGCCATCAGGGCCCGGGACAACTCCTACAATGAGCAGTTCTTC.

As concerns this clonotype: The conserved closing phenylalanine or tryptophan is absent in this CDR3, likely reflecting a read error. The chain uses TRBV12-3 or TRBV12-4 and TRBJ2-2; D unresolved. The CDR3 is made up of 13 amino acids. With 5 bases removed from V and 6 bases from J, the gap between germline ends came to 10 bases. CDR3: CASSPIRAGELFS. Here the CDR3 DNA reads TGTGCCAGCAGTCCCATTAGGGCCGGGGAGCTGTTTTCT.